The present TCR beta chain was sequenced within a study of monozygotic twins with inflammatory bowel disease. TCRdb reworked the 5' RACE reads into one entry per CDR3 protein, no DNA. Its table records about 380,000 distinct CDR3 sequences. Details on this clonotype: Its antigen is not identified.

Points from the study as a whole: Varying immunosuppressive regimens may have increased patient repertoire variability.

Germline V gives CDR1 SQVTM, CDR2 ANQGSEA. This CDR3 is 15 amino acids long. V is TRBV29-1 and J is TRBJ2-3; the D call of TRBD2 rests on TCRdb alone, since no DNA is present to check it. What was sequenced was blood. This TCR was recovered from a human donor with ulcerative colitis or Crohn's disease, or a healthy co-twin of an affected twin (not recorded which). The CDR3 protein is CSVIGSGGAADTQYF.